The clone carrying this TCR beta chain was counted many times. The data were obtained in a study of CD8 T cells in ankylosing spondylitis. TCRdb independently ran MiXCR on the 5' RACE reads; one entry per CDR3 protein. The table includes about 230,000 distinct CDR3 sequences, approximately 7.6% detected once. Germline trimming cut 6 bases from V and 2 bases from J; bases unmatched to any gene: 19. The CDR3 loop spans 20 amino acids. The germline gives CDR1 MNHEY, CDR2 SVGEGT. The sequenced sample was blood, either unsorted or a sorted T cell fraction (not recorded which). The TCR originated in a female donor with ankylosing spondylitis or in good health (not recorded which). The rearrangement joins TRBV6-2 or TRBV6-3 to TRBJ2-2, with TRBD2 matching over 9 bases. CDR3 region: CASRTTGLASDRTNTGELFF. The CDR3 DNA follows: TGTGCCAGCAGAACCACGGGACTAGCTTCCGACCGGACTAACACCGGGGAGCTGTTTTTT.